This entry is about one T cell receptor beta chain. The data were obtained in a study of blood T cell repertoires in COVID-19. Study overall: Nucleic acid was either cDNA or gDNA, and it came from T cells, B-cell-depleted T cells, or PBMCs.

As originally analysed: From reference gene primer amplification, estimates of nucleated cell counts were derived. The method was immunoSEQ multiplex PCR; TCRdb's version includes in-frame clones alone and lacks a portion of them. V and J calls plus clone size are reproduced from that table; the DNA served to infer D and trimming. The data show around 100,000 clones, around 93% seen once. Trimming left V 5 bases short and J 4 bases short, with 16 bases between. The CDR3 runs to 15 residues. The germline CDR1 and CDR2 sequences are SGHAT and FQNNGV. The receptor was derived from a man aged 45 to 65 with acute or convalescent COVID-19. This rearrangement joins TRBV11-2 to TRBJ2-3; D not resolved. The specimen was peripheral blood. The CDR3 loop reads CASSAMRPPSDTQYF. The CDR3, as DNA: TGTGCCAGCAGCGCTATGCGGCCGCCCTCAGATACGCAGTATTTT.